Presented here are 13 T cell receptor beta chains from one specimen sequenced in a study of blood T cell repertoires in COVID-19. Data came from immunoSEQ multiplex PCR; TCRdb stores just in-frame clones and leaves some out. The table has roughly 50,000 clones, 85% to 90% seen once; the top ten hold 10% to 15%. Sequenced input: peripheral blood. All receptors derive from a man aged 70-80 years with active COVID-19.

This chain uses TRBV29-1 with TRBJ1-2; 8 bases are a match to TRBD1. The germline V gene encodes CDR1 SQVTM and CDR2 ANQGSEA. The V and J ends lost 6 bases and 4 bases, in that order; junction bases with no gene match: 1. The CDR3 sequence is 11 residues long. CDR3 loop: CSVGQGYGYTF. The CDR3 nucleotides read TGCAGCGTCGGACAGGGCTATGGCTACACCTTC.

On this clone: The junction does not match germline at one end; this may be a read error. J is TRBJ2-1 and V is TRBV7-7; tentative D call: TRBD2 (5 bases). CDR3 size: 14 residues. Germline CDR1 and CDR2: SSHAT and FNYEAQ (reference sequence). The CDR3 bases are TGTGCTAGCAGCTTCCTAGCTAAGACGAATGAGCAGTTCTTC. Its protein product is CASSFLAKTNEQFF.

The J gene is TRBJ1-1, the V gene TRBV4-2; D gene ambiguous. Between the trimmed V and J ends, which lost 1 base and 1 base, there was a span of 7 bases. The V gene's germline CDR1 is LGHNA and CDR2 YNFKEQ. This CDR3 spans 14 amino acids. The CDR3 DNA is TGTGCCAGCAGCCAAGTCTCAGAGAACACTGAAGCTTTCTTT. Its protein product is CASSQVSENTEAFF.

The chain carries TRBV10-2 and TRBJ1-1; TRBD1 agrees at 11 bases. With V trimmed by 10 bases and J by 8 bases, 6 bases remained unmatched. The germline V gene encodes CDR1 WSHSY and CDR2 SAAADI. This CDR3 is built from 12 residues. The CDR3 protein is CAITGTGGEAFF. The CDR3 DNA is TGCGCCATCACCGGGACAGGGGGAGAAGCTTTCTTT.

This chain joins TRBV5-1 and TRBJ2-2; D call uncertain. Trimming shortened V by 5 bases and J by 6 bases, and 20 bases separated the two germline ends. Germline values: CDR1 SGHRS, CDR2 YFSETQ. This CDR3 contains 16 residues. The CDR3 loop reads CASRYTSWAMAGELFF. The CDR3, as DNA: TGCGCCAGCAGGTACACAAGTTGGGCTATGGCCGGGGAGCTGTTTTTT. Looking up the rest from reference TRBV5-1 and TRBJ2-2 gives the full variable domain: KAGVTQTPRYLIKTRGQQVTLSCSPISGHRSVSWYQQTPGQGLQFLFEYFSETQRNKGNFPGRFSGRQFSNSRSEMNVSTLELGDSALYLCASRYTSWAMAGELFFGEGSRLTVL.

The count of this clone is one. The CDR3 reads CASSPMKETGGTDTQYF. The DNA of the CDR3 is TGCGCCAGCAGCCCTATGAAGGAAACGGGGGGCACAGATACGCAGTATTTT. The chain is built from TRBV4-3 and TRBJ2-3; possibly TRBD2 for D (6 bases). This CDR3 region has 17 residues. V was shortened by 4 bases and J by 1 base, with 18 bases between the two germline ends. Germline CDR1 and CDR2: LGHNA and YSLEER.

J is TRBJ2-6 and V is TRBV18; maybe TRBD2 (5 bases). Per germline, CDR1 KGHSH and CDR2 LQKENI. The CDR3 contains 16 residues. Trimming took off 2 bases at V and 0 bases at J, with 8 bases between the two ends. The chain's CDR3 is CASSPYGNSGANVLTF. The CDR3 DNA reads TGTGCCAGCTCACCATACGGGAACTCTGGGGCCAACGTCCTGACTTTC.

CDR3 nucleotide sequence: TGTGCTAGTGGTTTGGGTGGGCCCAACACCGGGGAGCTGTTTTTT. It codes for CASGLGGPNTGELFF. This chain links TRBV12-5 with TRBJ2-2; no firm D call. The CDR3 loop spans 15 amino acids. Germline lookup yields CDR1 LGHNT and CDR2 FRNRAP. V gave up 1 base and J gave up 2 bases, with 8 bases separating them.

This chain connects TRBV5-1 to TRBJ1-1; D not resolved. Trimming took off 0 bases at V and 0 bases at J, with 9 bases between the two ends. The CDR3 length is 15 residues. CDR1 and CDR2 (germline): SGHRS, YFSETQ. The CDR3 region has the DNA TGCGCCAGCAGCTTGGATCCAGGAATGAACACTGAAGCTTTCTTT. Its translation is CASSLDPGMNTEAFF.

The chain combines TRBV5-4 with TRBJ2-3, with TRBD2 as a possible D gene (5 bases). The germline gives CDR1 SGHNT, CDR2 YYREEE (reference sequence). Trimming stripped 4 bases from V and 4 bases from J, with 10 bases between. The CDR3 is 13 residues long. In DNA form, the CDR3 reads TGTGCCAGCAGCAACCGGCGGGCAGATACGCAGTATTTT. It specifies CASSNRRADTQYF. Variable domain in full (rest from reference TRBV5-4 and TRBJ2-3): ETGVTQSPTHLIKTRGQQVTLRCSSQSGHNTVSWYQQALGQGPQFIFQYYREEENGRGNFPPRFSGLQFPNYSSELNVNALELDDSALYLCASSNRRADTQYFGPGTRLTVL.

This clone was observed once. V gene TRBV5-6 combines with J gene TRBJ1-4; D possibly corresponds to TRBD1 (5 bases). Trimming removed 0 bases from V and 0 bases from J, with 9 bases in between. CDR3 size: 16 residues. Per the germline V gene, CDR1 is SGHDT and CDR2 is YYEEEE. The chain's CDR3 is CASSLEGIATNEKLFF. CDR3 bases: TGTGCCAGCAGCTTGGAGGGGATTGCAACTAATGAAAAACTGTTTTTT.

This chain joins TRBV7-2 and TRBJ2-7; 7 bases align to TRBD1. The CDR3 consists of 16 residues. After removal of 1 base from V and 3 bases from J, the junction contained 9 bases not matched to a gene. In germline, CDR1 is SGHTA, CDR2 FQGNSA. CDR3 nucleotides: TGTGCCAGCAGCTTAGGGGGGACAGTGGTAAGCTACGAGCAGTACTTC. Its protein product is CASSLGGTVVSYEQYF. Variable domain in full (rest from reference TRBV7-2 and TRBJ2-7): GAGVSQSPSNKVTEKGKDVELRCDPISGHTALYWYRQSLGQGLEFLIYFQGNSAPDKSGLPSDRFSAERTGGSVSTLTIQRTQQEDSAVYLCASSLGGTVVSYEQYFGPGTRLTVT.

V gene TRBV3-1 (or the pseudogene TRBV3-2) combines with J gene TRBJ2-3; 9 positions match TRBD1. CDR3 length equals 16 residues. V lost 1 base and J lost 4; bases outside the gene matches: 6. Germline V gene sequence: CDR1 LGHDT, CDR2 YNNKEL (reference sequence). CDR3 sequence (DNA): TGTGCCAGCAGCCAAGTCTACAGGGGGCGCTCAGATACGCAGTATTTT. This translates into CASSQVYRGRSDTQYF.